Below, 17 T cell receptor beta chains from the same sample are listed, as sequenced in a study of T-cell memory formation after mild COVID-19. TCRdb called the 5' RACE reads again in MiXCR, with one record for every CDR3 protein. In the table there are about 400,000 distinct CDR3 sequences, about 25% of which are singletons. The sample was PBMCs or a T cell subset sorted from them (not recorded which). These receptors all stem from an adult woman who had mild COVID-19 (a few samples of this study predate the infection). Cell type and time point are not known.

This clonotype was detected a few times. The chain is built from TRBV5-1 and TRBJ2-5; D is unresolved. Per germline, CDR1 SGHRS and CDR2 YFSETQ. The length of the CDR3 is 14 residues. V lost 4 bases, J lost 4 bases, and 14 bases lay in between. The CDR3 sequence is CASSPGGVIETQYF. In DNA form, the CDR3 reads TGCGCCAGCAGCCCCGGTGGGGTAATAGAGACCCAGTACTTC.

CDR3 region: CASSDSGDTQYF. CDR3 nucleotides: TGTGCCAGCAGTGACTCTGGAGATACGCAGTATTTT. J is TRBJ2-3 and V is TRBV6-4; D is ambiguous. CDR1 and CDR2 (germline): MRHNA, SNTAGT. There are 12 residues in the CDR3. Trimming took 0 bases from V and 5 from J, leaving 3 bases between them.

This chain joins TRBV12-3 or TRBV12-4 and TRBJ1-2; TRBD1 aligns across 11 bases. The CDR3 runs to 18 residues. With V trimmed by 4 bases and J by 3 bases, 13 bases remained unmatched. CDR3 sequence reads: CASSSLDRGLGGYYGYTF. CDR3 nucleotide sequence: TGTGCCAGCAGTTCCTTGGACAGGGGGCTGGGGGGGTACTATGGCTACACCTTC.

The sample holds a few counts of this clonotype. The V and J genes are TRBV5-6 and TRBJ1-1; a weak D match, TRBD1 (5 bases). Germline values: CDR1 SGHDT, CDR2 YYEEEE. Deletions cut 1 base from V and 4 bases from J, with 11 bases between. CDR3 size: 14 residues. The CDR3 coding sequence is TGTGCCAGCAGCTTGCCTGGGGGGAGCACTGAAGCTTTCTTT. Translating it yields CASSLPGGSTEAFF.

The V gene is TRBV4-2, the J gene TRBJ2-1; D remains ambiguous. Germline V lookup: CDR1 LGHNA, CDR2 YNFKEQ. V was clipped by 9 bases and J by 0 bases, with 12 bases between them. CDR3 length: 14 amino acids. The CDR3 loop is CASRGASSYNEQFF. For the CDR3, the DNA is TGTGCCAGTCGCGGTGCGAGCTCCTACAATGAGCAGTTCTTC.

This clonotype was seen more than once but under ten times. The gene calls are TRBV7-9 and TRBJ2-1; 8 positions match TRBD2. J gave up 3 bases and V 2 bases, and 6 bases lay outside the gene matches. Per the germline V gene, CDR1 is SEHNR and CDR2 is FQNEAQ (reference sequence). This CDR3 comprises 16 residues. CDR3 sequence (DNA): TGTGCCAGCAGCTTAAGAGCGGGAGTTAACTACAATGAGCAGTTCTTC. Residues: CASSLRAGVNYNEQFF.

This chain uses TRBV12-3 or TRBV12-4 with TRBJ1-5; no clear D gene. The V end lost 2 bases, the J end lost 4 bases, and 6 bases lay between the germline ends. This CDR3 has 13 residues. CDR3 sequence (DNA): TGTGCCAGCAGTTTAAAGATGAATCAGCCCCAGCATTTT. Protein sequence: CASSLKMNQPQHF.

This clonotype was detected only once. This chain uses TRBV12-3 or TRBV12-4 with TRBJ2-1; D uncertain. V dropped 6 bases and J dropped 9 bases, with 18 bases sitting between them. This CDR3 is built from 14 residues. The DNA of the CDR3 is TGTGCCAGCAGGACCTCTGGTCGGTCGTTTGAGCAGTTCTTC. Its protein is CASRTSGRSFEQFF.

The CDR3 sequence is CASRPRWAGDTDTQYF. The CDR3 nucleotides read TGTGCCAGCAGACCCCGTTGGGCGGGAGACACAGATACGCAGTATTTT. The chain uses TRBV12-3 or TRBV12-4 and TRBJ2-3, with 7 bases that match TRBD2. Germline trimming cut 6 bases from V and 2 bases from J; bases unmatched to any gene: 11. The CDR3 is 16 residues long.

The chain recombines TRBV7-9 with TRBJ1-1; maybe TRBD1 (6 bases). The ends were cut back, 1 base at V and 10 bases at J, with 13 bases in the middle. The CDR3 runs to 13 residues. Germline CDR1 is SEHNR and CDR2 is FQNEAQ (reference sequence). The chain's CDR3 is CASSLGGQGRAFF. The CDR3 nucleotides read TGTGCCAGCAGCTTAGGTGGGCAGGGGAGAGCTTTCTTT.

The chain carries TRBV7-2 and TRBJ2-1; D ambiguous. CDR3 length: 12 residues. Germline values: CDR1 SGHTA, CDR2 FQGNSA. With 5 bases removed from V and 9 bases from J, the gap between germline ends came to 11 bases. The CDR3 reads CASSPREAEQFF. CDR3 nucleotide sequence: TGTGCCAGCAGCCCTCGTGAGGCTGAGCAGTTCTTC.

This clonotype was counted ten times or more. The V gene is TRBV9, the J gene TRBJ2-6; no definite D call. The CDR3 runs to 13 residues. Germline V lookup: CDR1 SGDLS, CDR2 YYNGEE. Deletions cut 2 bases from V and 0 bases from J, with 0 bases between. CDR3 sequence reads: CASSVSGANVLTF. DNA for the CDR3: TGTGCCAGCAGCGTCTCTGGGGCCAACGTCCTGACTTTC.

This clonotype was counted between two and nine times. This sequence joins TRBV5-1 and TRBJ2-1; 12 nucleotides align to TRBD1. Per germline, CDR1 SGHRS and CDR2 YFSETQ. The CDR3 loop spans 15 amino acids. V lost 4 bases, J lost 9 bases, and 8 bases stayed unmatched. In DNA, the CDR3 is TGCGCCAGCAGCGGCGGGACAGGGGGCCGCAGTGAGCAGTTCTTC. Its translation is CASSGGTGGRSEQFF. Full variable domain (missing parts from reference TRBV5-1 and TRBJ2-1): KAGVTQTPRYLIKTRGQQVTLSCSPISGHRSVSWYQQTPGQGLQFLFEYFSETQRNKGNFPGRFSGRQFSNSRSEMNVSTLELGDSALYLCASSGGTGGRSEQFFGPGTRLTVL.

V is TRBV12-3 or TRBV12-4 and J is TRBJ1-5, with a tentative D call TRBD1 (5 bases). Trimming stripped 0 bases from V and 0 bases from J, with 12 bases between. The CDR3 totals 17 residues. In nucleotides, the CDR3 is TGTGCCAGCAGTTTAGCGCAAGGGGACGGTAGCAATCAGCCCCAGCATTTT. Its protein is CASSLAQGDGSNQPQHF.

V and J are TRBV9 and TRBJ1-1; 7 positions agree with TRBD1. This CDR3 region has 15 residues. The germline CDR1 and CDR2 sequences are SGDLS and YYNGEE. Unmatched junction bases numbered 8, after V lost 2 bases and J lost 4 bases. The DNA of the CDR3 is TGTGCCAGCAGCGTCCAGACAGGGTCGAGCACTGAAGCTTTCTTT. The encoded protein is CASSVQTGSSTEAFF.

This clonotype was seen more than once but under ten times. The V and J genes are TRBV4-1 and TRBJ2-7; 10 bases are a match to TRBD1. The V gene end was trimmed by 4 bases and the J gene end by 3 bases; junction bases not matched to a gene: 12. CDR3 length: 17 amino acids. Germline CDR1 reads MGHRA; CDR2 reads YSYEKL. The CDR3 loop reads CASSLITGTGDFYEQYF. For the CDR3, the DNA is TGCGCCAGCAGCCTTATCACCGGGACAGGGGATTTCTACGAGCAGTACTTC.

This clonotype has only one observation. This sequence joins TRBV2 and TRBJ1-1, with a tentative D call TRBD1 (6 bases). The CDR3 runs to 13 residues. Germline assignment: CDR1 SNHLY and CDR2 FYNNEI. V was shortened by 6 bases and J by 8 bases, with 16 bases between the two germline ends. The CDR3 loop reads CASRDDRLREAFF. As DNA, the CDR3 is TGTGCCAGCAGGGACGACAGGCTTAGGGAAGCTTTCTTT.